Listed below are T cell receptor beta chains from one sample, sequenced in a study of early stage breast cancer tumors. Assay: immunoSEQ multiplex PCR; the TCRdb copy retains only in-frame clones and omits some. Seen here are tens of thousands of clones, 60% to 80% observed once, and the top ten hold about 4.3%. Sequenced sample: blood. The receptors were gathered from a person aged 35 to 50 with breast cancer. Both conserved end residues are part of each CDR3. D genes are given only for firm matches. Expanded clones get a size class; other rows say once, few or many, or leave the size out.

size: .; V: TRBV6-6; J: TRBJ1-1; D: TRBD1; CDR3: CASSSLTGKREAFF; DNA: TGTGCCAGCAGTTCCCTGACAGGGAAGCGTGAAGCTTTCTTT
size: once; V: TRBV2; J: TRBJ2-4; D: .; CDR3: CASNPGGNIQYF; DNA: TGTGCCAGCAACCCTGGAGGAAACATTCAGTACTTC
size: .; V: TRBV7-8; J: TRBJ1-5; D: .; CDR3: CASSLGINQPQHF; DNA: TGTGCCAGCAGCTTAGGCATCAATCAGCCCCAGCATTTT
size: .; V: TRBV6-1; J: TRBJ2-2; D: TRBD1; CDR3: CASSTGAVVGELFF; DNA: TGTGCCAGCTCCACAGGGGCAGTAGTCGGGGAGCTGTTTTTT
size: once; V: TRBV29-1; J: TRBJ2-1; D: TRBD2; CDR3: CSAGDYNNEQFF; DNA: TGCAGCGCTGGGGACTACAACAATGAGCAGTTCTTC
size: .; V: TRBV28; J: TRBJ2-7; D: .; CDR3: CASSSALGKGFSYEQYF; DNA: TGTGCCAGCAGTTCCGCGTTGGGGAAGGGGTTTTCCTACGAGCAGTACTTC
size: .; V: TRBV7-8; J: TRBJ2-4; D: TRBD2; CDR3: CASSFLLAGEGKNIQYF; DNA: TGTGCCAGCAGCTTCCTACTAGCGGGAGAAGGCAAAAACATTCAGTACTTC
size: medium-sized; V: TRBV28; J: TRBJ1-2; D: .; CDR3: CASSLGGYGYTF; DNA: TGTGCCAGCAGTTTAGGGGGCTATGGCTACACCTTC
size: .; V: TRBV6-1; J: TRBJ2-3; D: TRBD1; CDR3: CASSVETGETDTQYF; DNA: TGTGCCAGCAGTGTTGAGACAGGGGAGACAGATACGCAGTATTTT
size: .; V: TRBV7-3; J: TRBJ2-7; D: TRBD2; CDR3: CASSLTSGLGEQYF; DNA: TGTGCCAGCAGCTTGACTAGCGGTTTAGGCGAGCAGTACTTC
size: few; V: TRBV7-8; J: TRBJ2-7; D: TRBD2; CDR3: CASSPLAGAYEQYF; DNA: TGTGCCAGCAGCCCACTAGCGGGAGCGTACGAGCAGTACTTC
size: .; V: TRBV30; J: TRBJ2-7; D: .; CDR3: CAWQQGDRAYEQYF; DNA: TGTGCCTGGCAGCAGGGTGATCGGGCCTACGAGCAGTACTTC
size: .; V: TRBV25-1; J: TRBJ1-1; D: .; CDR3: CASSVGGRPNTEAFF; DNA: TGTGCCAGCAGTGTCGGGGGCCGCCCGAACACTGAAGCTTTCTTT
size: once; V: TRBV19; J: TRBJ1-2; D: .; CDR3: CASTQGRRDYGYTF; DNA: TGTGCCAGCACCCAAGGCCGGAGGGACTATGGCTACACCTTC
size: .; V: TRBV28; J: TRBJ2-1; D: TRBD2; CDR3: CASSKTSGGIYEQFF; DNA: TGTGCCAGCAGTAAGACTAGCGGGGGAATATATGAGCAGTTCTTC
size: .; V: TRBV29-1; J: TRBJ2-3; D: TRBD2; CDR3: CSVRGLAGGDTQYF; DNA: TGCAGCGTTCGCGGGCTAGCGGGAGGAGATACGCAGTATTTT
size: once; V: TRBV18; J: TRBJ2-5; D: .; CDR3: CASSPSWERETQYF; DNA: TGTGCCAGCTCACCTTCGTGGGAACGGGAGACCCAGTACTTC
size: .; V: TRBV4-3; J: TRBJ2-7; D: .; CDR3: CASSQGQGSYEQYF; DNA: TGCGCCAGCAGCCAAGGTCAGGGCTCCTACGAGCAGTACTTC
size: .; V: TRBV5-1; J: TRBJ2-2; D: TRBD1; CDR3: CASSPITTGGGIPGELFF; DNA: TGCGCCAGCAGCCCGATCACTACAGGGGGTGGGATCCCCGGGGAGCTGTTTTTT
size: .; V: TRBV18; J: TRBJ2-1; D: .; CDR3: CASSRREAYEQFF; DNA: TGTGCCAGCTCACGAAGAGAGGCGTACGAGCAGTTCTTC
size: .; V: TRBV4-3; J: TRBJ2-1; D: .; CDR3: CASSQGQGGSYNEQFF; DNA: TGCGCCAGCAGCCAAGGGCAGGGGGGCTCCTACAATGAGCAGTTCTTC
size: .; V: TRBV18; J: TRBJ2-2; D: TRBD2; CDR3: CASSRESGTNTGELFF; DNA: TGTGCCAGCTCACGGGAGAGCGGGACCAACACCGGGGAGCTGTTTTTT
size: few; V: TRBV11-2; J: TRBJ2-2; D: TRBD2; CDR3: CASSRAGVNTGELFF; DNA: TGTGCCAGCAGCCGAGCGGGAGTCAACACCGGGGAGCTGTTTTTT
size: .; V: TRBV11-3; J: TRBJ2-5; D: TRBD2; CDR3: CASSATGLAGGGETQYF; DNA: TGTGCCAGCAGCGCCACCGGGCTAGCGGGAGGGGGGGAGACCCAGTACTTC
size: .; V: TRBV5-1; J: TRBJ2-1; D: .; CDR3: CASSLGGYNEQFF; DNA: TGCGCCAGCAGCTTGGGGGGGTACAATGAGCAGTTCTTC
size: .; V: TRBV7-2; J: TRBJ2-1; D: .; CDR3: CASSSLAPPQFF; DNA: TGTGCCAGCAGCTCCCTAGCACCACCTCAGTTCTTC
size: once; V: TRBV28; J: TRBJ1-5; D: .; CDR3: CASSPGSEGYNQPQHF; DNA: TGTGCCAGCAGTCCAGGGTCGGAGGGATATAATCAGCCCCAGCATTTT
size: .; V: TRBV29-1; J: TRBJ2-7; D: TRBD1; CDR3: CSVWTGGSYEQYF; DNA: TGCAGCGTCTGGACAGGGGGGTCCTACGAGCAGTACTTC
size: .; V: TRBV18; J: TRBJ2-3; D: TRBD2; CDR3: CASSRDYNTDTQYF; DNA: TGTGCCAGCTCCCGGGACTATAACACAGATACGCAGTATTTT
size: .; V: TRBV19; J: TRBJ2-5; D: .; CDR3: CASSRDETQYF; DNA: TGTGCCAGTAGTAGGGACGAGACCCAGTACTTC
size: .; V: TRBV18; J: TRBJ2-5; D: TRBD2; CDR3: CASSPSPGTSGSWEETQYF; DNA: TGTGCCAGCTCACCATCCCCCGGGACTAGCGGGAGTTGGGAAGAGACCCAGTACTTC
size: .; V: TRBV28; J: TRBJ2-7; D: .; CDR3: CASSSGPLYEQYF; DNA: TGTGCCAGCAGCTCCGGACCACTATACGAGCAGTACTTC
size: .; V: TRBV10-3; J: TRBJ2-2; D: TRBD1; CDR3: CAIRTGRTGVAGELFF; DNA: TGTGCCATCAGAACTGGTCGGACAGGGGTTGCCGGGGAGCTGTTTTTT
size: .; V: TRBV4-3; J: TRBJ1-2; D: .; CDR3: CASSQQQGWALNGYTF; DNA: TGCGCCAGCAGCCAGCAGCAGGGTTGGGCGCTCAATGGCTACACCTTC
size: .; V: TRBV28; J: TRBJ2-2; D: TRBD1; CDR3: CASSLRGQPAGELFF; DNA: TGTGCCAGCAGTTTGAGGGGACAGCCGGCCGGGGAGCTGTTTTTT
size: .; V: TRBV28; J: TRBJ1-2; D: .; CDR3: CASSLSGSYYGYTF; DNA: TGTGCCAGCAGTTTATCCGGCAGCTACTATGGCTACACCTTC
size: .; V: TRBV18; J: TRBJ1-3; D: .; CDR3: CASSPLESVSGNTIYF; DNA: TGTGCCAGCTCACCACTCGAGTCAGTCTCTGGAAACACCATATATTTT
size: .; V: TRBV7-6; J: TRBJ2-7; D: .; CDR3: CASSLQAGTAGEQYF; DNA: TGTGCCAGCAGCTTGCAGGCCGGGACTGCGGGCGAGCAGTACTTC
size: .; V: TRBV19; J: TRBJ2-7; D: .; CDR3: CASSQRGRTYNEQYF; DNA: TGTGCCAGTAGTCAAAGGGGACGGACTTATAACGAGCAGTACTTC
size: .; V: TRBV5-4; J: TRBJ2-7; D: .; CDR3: CASSPAAARSYEQYF; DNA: TGTGCCAGCAGCCCCGCAGCGGCCCGCTCCTACGAGCAGTACTTC
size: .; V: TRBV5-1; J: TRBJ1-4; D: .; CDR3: CASSSGAPANEKLFF; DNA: TGCGCCAGCAGCTCGGGGGCGCCGGCTAATGAAAAACTGTTTTTT
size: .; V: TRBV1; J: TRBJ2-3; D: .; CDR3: CTSTPRASGSSDTQYF; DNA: TGCACCAGCACCCCGAGGGCTAGCGGGAGCTCAGATACGCAGTATTTT
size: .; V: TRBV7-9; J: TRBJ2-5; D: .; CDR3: CASRAWAQETQYF; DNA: TGTGCCAGCAGAGCGTGGGCCCAAGAGACCCAGTACTTC
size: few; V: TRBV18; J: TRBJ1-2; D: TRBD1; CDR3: CASSRQGDYGYTF; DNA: TGTGCCAGCTCACGACAGGGTGACTATGGCTACACCTTC
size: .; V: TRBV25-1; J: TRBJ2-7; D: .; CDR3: CASSEGWGSSTYEQYF; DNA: TGTGCCAGCAGTGAAGGTTGGGGCAGTTCAACCTACGAGCAGTACTTC
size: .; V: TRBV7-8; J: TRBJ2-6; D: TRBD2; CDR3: CASSLVETSGSSGANVLTF; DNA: TGTGCCAGCAGCTTAGTGGAGACTAGCGGGAGCTCTGGGGCCAACGTCCTGACTTTC